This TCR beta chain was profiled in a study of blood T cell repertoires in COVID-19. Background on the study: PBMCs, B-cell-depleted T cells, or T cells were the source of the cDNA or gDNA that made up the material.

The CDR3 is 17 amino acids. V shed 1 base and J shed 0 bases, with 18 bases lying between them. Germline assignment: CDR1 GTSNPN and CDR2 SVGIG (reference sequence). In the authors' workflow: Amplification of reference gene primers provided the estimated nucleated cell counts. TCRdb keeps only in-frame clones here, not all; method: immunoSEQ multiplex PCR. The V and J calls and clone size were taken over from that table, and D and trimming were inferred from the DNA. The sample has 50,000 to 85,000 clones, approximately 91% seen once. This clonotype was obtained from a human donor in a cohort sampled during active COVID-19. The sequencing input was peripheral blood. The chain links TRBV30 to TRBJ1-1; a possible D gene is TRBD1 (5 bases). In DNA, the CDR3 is TGTGCCTGGAGTGCTAAGGCTCGACAGCGAATGAACACTGAAGCTTTCTTT. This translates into CAWSAKARQRMNTEAFF.